Listed here is a single T cell receptor beta chain. Its antigen remains unidentified. It was with a sample-barcoded 5' primer and a J-beta primer mix that a second PCR of about 6 to 12 cycles was run. TCRdb fed the 5' RACE reads into MiXCR, producing one record per CDR3 protein. This sample has about 640,000 distinct CDR3 sequences; around three fifths occur once, and the top ten carry around 37%. This specimen comes from a study of blood T cells in healthy people across ages. Looked up from germline, CDR1 is LGHNA and CDR2 is YNFKEQ. V was shortened by 1 base and J by 5 bases, with 11 bases between the two germline ends. CDR3 length: 15 residues. Whole-study results and caveats: TCR beta diversity, measured per million T cells, fell in a roughly linear way with age.

The receptor's source is a man in his sixties in good health. The chain is built from TRBV4-2 and TRBJ2-2; D could derive from TRBD1 or TRBD2 (5 bases each). Specimen: blood. The CDR3 loop reads CASSQAGTGTGELFF. CDR3 nucleotide sequence: TGTGCCAGCAGCCAAGCCGGGACGGGGACCGGGGAGCTGTTTTTT.